This TCR beta chain was sequenced during a study of Tregs in tolerant kidney transplant recipients. In germline, CDR1 is PRHDT, CDR2 FYEKMQ (reference sequence). The CDR3 length is 15 residues. The junction had 8 bases not matched to a gene; V was cut back by 5 bases and J by 5 bases. With regard to this clone: Antigen specificity is unknown.

TCRdb keeps only in-frame clones here, not all; method: immunoSEQ multiplex PCR. The sample contains about 50,000 clones, approximately 89% of which appear only once. Recipients received nonmyeloablative bone marrow transplants from related graft donors, with transient mixed chimerism. General study points: The small number of patients limits these findings pending further validation. Tolerant patients' donor-specific Tregs expanded beyond overall Tregs, suggesting antigen-driven growth. Some patients' samples used different primers over time, so nucleotide sequences weren't comparable.

This TCR came from a human patient who received a combined kidney and bone marrow transplant. Some T cells may be provided by the graft donor. The starting material was CD8+ T cells from blood (PBMCs), obtained 12 months after the transplant. The J gene is TRBJ2-3, the V gene TRBV13; the match to TRBD2 covers 9 bases. CDR3 DNA: TGTGCCAGCAGCGGAAGCGGGGGGCCCGGAGATACGCAGTATTTT. It translates to CASSGSGGPGDTQYF. Drawing the rest from reference TRBV13 and TRBJ2-3, the complete variable domain is AAGVIQSPRHLIKEKRETATLKCYPIPRHDTVYWYQQGPGQDPQFLISFYEKMQSDKGSIPDRFSAQQFSDYHSELNMSSLELGDSALYFCASSGSGGPGDTQYFGPGTRLTVL.